The following is a T cell receptor beta chain sequence with its context. The antigen is unknown. The data originate from a study of OX40 agonist ivuxolimab in advanced cancers. Whole-study context: Patients received intravenous ivuxolimab every 2 weeks at 0.01 to 10 mg/kg.

Study observations and caveats: Low normalized T-cell clonal expansion was also seen in some nonresponders.

Sequenced by immunoSEQ multiplex PCR; TCRdb stores in-frame clones only, minus some. The data show 65,000 to 80,000 clones, 91% seen once. Sample: CD4+ or CD8+ T cells sorted from blood, taken in a trial of the OX40 agonist ivuxolimab. The origin of this receptor is an adult with an advanced solid tumor such as melanoma, head and neck, liver or kidney cancer.

This CDR3 reads CAWAGGLHYEQYF. The CDR3 DNA sequence: TGTGCCTGGGCGGGGGGGCTACACTACGAGCAGTACTTC. V usage is TRBV30 and J usage is TRBJ2-7; 9 positions match TRBD2. This CDR3 is 13 amino acids long. From germline, CDR1 is GTSNPN and CDR2 SVGIG (reference sequence). The ends lost 5 bases at V and 3 bases at J; junction bases unmatched: 5.